This T cell receptor beta chain stems from a study of blood T cell repertoires in COVID-19. Study as a whole: Italy, Spain and the United States were the sources of the convalescent and acute COVID-19 samples. Sources were T cells, B-cell-depleted T cells, or PBMCs; the material itself was cDNA or gDNA.

This clone has just one count. Enrollment of patients from Seattle took place during active infection, with longitudinal follow-up. As processed by the authors: Reference gene primers were amplified, and this amplification served to estimate nucleated cell counts. Sequencing was performed with immunoSEQ multiplex PCR; in TCRdb, only in-frame clones are kept and a portion is missing. V and J calls and clone size are those listed in that table; D and trimming were worked out from the DNA. The sample gives 150,000 or so clones, approximately 85% of which show up once; around 0.63% is in the top ten. CDR1 SGHRS and CDR2 YFSETQ come from the germline V gene. The CDR3 covers 15 residues. Trimming removed 4 bases from V and 4 bases from J, with 15 bases in between.

The TCR was taken from a man aged 60 to 75 with COVID-19, enrolled during active disease. Sequenced sample: peripheral blood. The V call is TRBV5-1, the J call TRBJ2-1; D is possibly TRBD2 (5 bases). CDR3 nucleotides: TGCGCCAGCAGCGTGTCCCTCGGAGGTTACAATGAGCAGTTCTTC. Translation: CASSVSLGGYNEQFF.